This T cell receptor beta chain came from a study of human T cells and chemical hapten exposure. Study-wide results and caveats: Controls had significantly fewer large CDR3 similarity clusters than were formed by expanded TCRs.

As for this clonotype: The antigen remains undetermined.

This sample's time point: pre-sensitization, week 0. Treatment noted: therapeutic diphenylcyclopropenone sensitization with weekly scalp DPC. Each donor was an alopecia patient between 18 and 70 years of age who qualified for DPC. In the library, unique molecular identifiers were attached to individual cDNA molecules. TCRdb re-called the RACE reads through MiXCR, storing one row per CDR3 protein. Among more than 250,000 distinct CDR3 sequences, over 7.5% were seen once, and the ten largest hold 1.2%. This sequence originates from a man aged 18 to 29 with alopecia areata. Some clones in this sample may be carry-over from other donors' samples. The sample was whole blood, taken in connection with sensitization to the hapten diphenylcyclopropenone (DPC).

The CDR3 nucleotides are TGTGCCAGCAAGGGACTTTTCTCCTACGAGCAGTACTTC. It specifies CASKGLFSYEQYF. The V call is TRBV28, the J call TRBJ2-7, with D possibly matching TRBD2 (6 bases). V lost 7 bases and J lost 0, with 10 bases in between. The CDR3 is made up of 13 amino acids. Germline values: CDR1 MDHEN, CDR2 SYDVKM.